This TCR beta chain came from a study of blood T cell repertoires in COVID-19. Study-level background: In each case, the material was cDNA or gDNA derived from T cells, B-cell-depleted T cells, or PBMCs.

Data came from immunoSEQ multiplex PCR; TCRdb stores just in-frame clones and leaves some out. This sample has 150,000 to 200,000 clones, with roughly nine tenths found just once. Germline lookup yields CDR1 MGHRA and CDR2 YSYEKL. The CDR3 runs 12 residues. Trimming at V came to 6 bases and at J to 10 bases, leaving 4 bases not matched to a gene. Study members were between about 18 and 95 years old and lived in 20 to 30 US regions. Material for sequencing was PBMCs or T cells enriched from blood (not recorded which). This chain connects TRBV4-1 to TRBJ2-1; 9 bases map to TRBD1. The sequence came from a human donor with acute COVID-19. The donor label of this sample is uncertain. This chain's CDR3 is CASRRGQGEQFF. The CDR3 DNA follows: TGCGCCAGCAGGCGAGGACAGGGGGAGCAGTTCTTC.